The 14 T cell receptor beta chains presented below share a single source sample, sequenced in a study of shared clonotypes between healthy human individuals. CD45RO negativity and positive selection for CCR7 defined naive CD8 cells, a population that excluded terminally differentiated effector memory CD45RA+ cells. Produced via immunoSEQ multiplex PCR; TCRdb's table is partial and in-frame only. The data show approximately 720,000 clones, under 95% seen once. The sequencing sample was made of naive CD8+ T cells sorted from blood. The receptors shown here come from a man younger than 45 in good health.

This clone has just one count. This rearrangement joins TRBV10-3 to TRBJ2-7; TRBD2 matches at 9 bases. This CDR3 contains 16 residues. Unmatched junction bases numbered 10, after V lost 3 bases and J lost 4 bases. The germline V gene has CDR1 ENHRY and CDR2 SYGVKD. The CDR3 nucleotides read TGTGCCATCAGTGACGAGGCGGCGGGAGGGTTTTACGAGCAGTACTTC. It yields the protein CAISDEAAGGFYEQYF.

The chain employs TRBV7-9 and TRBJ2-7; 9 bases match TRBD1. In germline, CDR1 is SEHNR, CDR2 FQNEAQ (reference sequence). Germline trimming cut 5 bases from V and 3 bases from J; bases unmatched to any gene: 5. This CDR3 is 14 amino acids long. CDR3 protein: CASSPGTGIYEQYF. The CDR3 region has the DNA TGTGCCAGCAGCCCCGGGACAGGGATCTACGAGCAGTACTTC.

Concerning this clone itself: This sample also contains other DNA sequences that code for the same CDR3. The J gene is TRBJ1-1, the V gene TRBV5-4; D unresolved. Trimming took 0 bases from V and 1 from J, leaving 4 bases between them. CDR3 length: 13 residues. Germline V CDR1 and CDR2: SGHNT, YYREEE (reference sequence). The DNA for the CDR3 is TGTGCCAGCAGCTTGGGCGGGAACACTGAAGCTTTCTTT. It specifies CASSLGGNTEAFF.

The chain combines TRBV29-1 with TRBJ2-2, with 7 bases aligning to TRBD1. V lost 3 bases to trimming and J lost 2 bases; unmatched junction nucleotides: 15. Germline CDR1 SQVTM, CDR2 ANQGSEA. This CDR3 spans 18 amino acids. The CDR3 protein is CSVEVLARDRANTGELFF. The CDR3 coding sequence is TGCAGCGTTGAGGTTCTTGCAAGGGACAGAGCTAACACCGGGGAGCTGTTTTTT.

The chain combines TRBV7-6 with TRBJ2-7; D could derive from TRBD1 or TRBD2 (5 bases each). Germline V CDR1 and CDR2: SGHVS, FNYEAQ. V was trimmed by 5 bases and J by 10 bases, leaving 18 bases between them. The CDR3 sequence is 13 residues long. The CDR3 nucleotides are TGTGCCAGCAGCCCGAGCATCTCGGGGCCTCAGTACTTC. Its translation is CASSPSISGPQYF. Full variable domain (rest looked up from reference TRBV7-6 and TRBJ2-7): GAGVSQSPRYKVTKRGQDVALRCDPISGHVSLYWYRQALGQGPEFLTYFNYEAQQDKSGLPNDRFSAERPEGSISTLTIQRTEQRDSAMYRCASSPSISGPQYFGPGTRLTVT.

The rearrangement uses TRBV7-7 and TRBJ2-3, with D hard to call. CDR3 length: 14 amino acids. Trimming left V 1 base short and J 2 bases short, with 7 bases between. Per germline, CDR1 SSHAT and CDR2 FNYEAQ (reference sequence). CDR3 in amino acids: CASSLDGLTDTQYF. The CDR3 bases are TGTGCCAGCAGCTTAGACGGGCTCACAGATACGCAGTATTTT. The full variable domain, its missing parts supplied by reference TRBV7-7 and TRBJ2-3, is GAGVSQSPRYKVTKRGQDVTLRCDPISSHATLYWYQQALGQGPEFLTYFNYEAQPDKSGLPSDRFSAERPEGSISTLTIQRTEQRDSAMYRCASSLDGLTDTQYFGPGTRLTVL.

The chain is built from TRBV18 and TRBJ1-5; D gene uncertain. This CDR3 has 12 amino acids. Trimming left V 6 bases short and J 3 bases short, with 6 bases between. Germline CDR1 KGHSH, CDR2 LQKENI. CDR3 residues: CASSEDNQPQHF. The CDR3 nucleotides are TGTGCCAGCTCTGAGGACAATCAGCCCCAGCATTTT.

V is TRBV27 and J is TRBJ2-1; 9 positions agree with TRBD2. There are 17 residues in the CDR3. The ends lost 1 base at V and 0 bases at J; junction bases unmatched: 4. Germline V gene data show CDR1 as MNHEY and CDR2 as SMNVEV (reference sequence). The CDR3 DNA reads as TGTGCCAGCAGTTTATGGGTAGCGGGAGCCTCCTACAATGAGCAGTTCTTC. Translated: CASSLWVAGASYNEQFF.

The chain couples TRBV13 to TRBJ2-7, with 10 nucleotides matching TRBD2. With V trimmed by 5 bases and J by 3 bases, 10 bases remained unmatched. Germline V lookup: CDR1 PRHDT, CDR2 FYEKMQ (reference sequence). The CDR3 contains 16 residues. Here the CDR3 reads CASSIAGGYTNYEQYF. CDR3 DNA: TGTGCCAGCAGCATAGCGGGAGGATATACAAACTACGAGCAGTACTTC.

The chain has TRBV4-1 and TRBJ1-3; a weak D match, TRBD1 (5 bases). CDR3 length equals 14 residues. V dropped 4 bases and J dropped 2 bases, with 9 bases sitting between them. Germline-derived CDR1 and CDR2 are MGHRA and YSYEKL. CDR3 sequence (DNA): TGCGCCAGCAGCCCACGACAGACTGGAAACACCATATATTTT. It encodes CASSPRQTGNTIYF.

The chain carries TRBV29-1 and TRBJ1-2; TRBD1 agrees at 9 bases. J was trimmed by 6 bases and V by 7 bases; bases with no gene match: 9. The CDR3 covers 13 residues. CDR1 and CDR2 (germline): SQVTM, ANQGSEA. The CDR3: CSAPGQGMDGYTF. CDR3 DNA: TGCAGCGCTCCGGGACAGGGAATGGATGGCTACACCTTC.

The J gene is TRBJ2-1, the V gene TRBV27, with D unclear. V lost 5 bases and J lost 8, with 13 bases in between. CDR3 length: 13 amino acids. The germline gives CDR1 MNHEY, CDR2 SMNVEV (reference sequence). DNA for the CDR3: TGTGCCAGCAGTACTCTCAACTTCGATGAGCAGTTCTTC. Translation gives CASSTLNFDEQFF.

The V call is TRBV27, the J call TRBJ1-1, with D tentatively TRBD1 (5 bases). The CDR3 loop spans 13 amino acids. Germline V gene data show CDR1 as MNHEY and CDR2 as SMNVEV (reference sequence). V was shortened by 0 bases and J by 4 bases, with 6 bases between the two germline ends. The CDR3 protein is CASSLSGATEAFF. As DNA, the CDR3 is TGTGCCAGCAGTTTATCTGGGGCCACTGAAGCTTTCTTT.

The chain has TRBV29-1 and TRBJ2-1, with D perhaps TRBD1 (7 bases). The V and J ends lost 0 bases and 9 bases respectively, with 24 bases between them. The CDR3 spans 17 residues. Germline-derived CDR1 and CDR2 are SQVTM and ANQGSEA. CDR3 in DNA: TGCAGCGTTGAAGACTCCCAAAGACAGGGAGGTTGGGTTGAGCAGTTCTTC. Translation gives CSVEDSQRQGGWVEQFF.